A single sample gave rise to the 18 T cell receptor beta chains below, sequenced in a study of blood T cell repertoires in COVID-19. Clones were read by immunoSEQ multiplex PCR, and TCRdb kept only the in-frame ones, dropping some. The sample lists approximately 230,000 clones, roughly 90% occurring once. Sequenced sample: peripheral blood. The receptors derive from a woman aged 40 to 49 who had recovered from COVID-19.

The chain links TRBV10-3 to TRBJ2-5, with 9 bases identical to TRBD1. Germline V gene lookup returns CDR1 ENHRY and CDR2 SYGVKD. Trimming at V came to 2 bases and at J to 5 bases, leaving 6 bases not matched to a gene. The CDR3 totals 15 residues. The chain's CDR3 is CAISEPDRGSETQYF. The CDR3, as DNA: TGTGCCATCAGTGAGCCCGACAGGGGGAGCGAGACCCAGTACTTC.

The rearrangement joins TRBV7-2 to TRBJ2-7; a weak D match, TRBD2 (5 bases). The length of the CDR3 is 14 residues. V lost 1 base, J lost 3 bases, and 10 bases lay in between. CDR1 is SGHTA and CDR2 is FQGNSA in the germline V gene. CDR3 coding DNA: TGTGCCAGCAGCTTAGTTGTCGGGAACTACGAGCAGTACTTC. This codes for CASSLVVGNYEQYF.

The CDR3 here is CSGGTNEQFF. The DNA of the CDR3 is TGCAGCGGCGGGACTAATGAGCAGTTCTTC. The rearrangement links TRBV29-1 to TRBJ2-1, with D possibly matching TRBD2 (6 bases). The CDR3 has 10 residues. Germline CDR1 reads SQVTM; CDR2 reads ANQGSEA. V lost 7 bases to trimming and J lost 7 bases, with 8 bases between them.

The rearrangement uses TRBV5-1 and TRBJ1-4; TRBD1 is a possible D gene (5 bases). Trimming removed 4 bases from V and 5 bases from J, with 12 bases in between. Per the germline V gene, CDR1 is SGHRS and CDR2 is YFSETQ. This CDR3 spans 14 amino acids. The CDR3, as DNA: TGCGCCAGCAGCACGGGACGGGGGAATGAAAAACTGTTTTTT. It is translated as CASSTGRGNEKLFF. Filled out from reference TRBV5-1 and TRBJ1-4, the complete variable domain reads KAGVTQTPRYLIKTRGQQVTLSCSPISGHRSVSWYQQTPGQGLQFLFEYFSETQRNKGNFPGRFSGRQFSNSRSEMNVSTLELGDSALYLCASSTGRGNEKLFFGSGTQLSVL.

The chain uses TRBV19 and TRBJ1-2; 8 bases are shared with TRBD1. V gave up 1 base and J gave up 7 bases; unmatched junction bases: 5. The CDR3 spans 14 residues. Germline V gene data show CDR1 as LNHDA and CDR2 as SQIVND (reference sequence). CDR3 protein: CASSIAQGAGGYTF. CDR3 in DNA: TGTGCCAGTAGTATAGCCCAGGGGGCAGGTGGCTACACCTTC.

This chain joins TRBV7-2 and TRBJ1-5; D might be TRBD1 (6 bases). In germline, CDR1 is SGHTA, CDR2 FQGNSA. The CDR3 consists of 15 residues. The V gene lost 1 base and the J gene lost 5 bases, with 12 bases spanning the gap. As DNA, the CDR3 is TGTGCCAGCAGCTTAGACGGACAGAAGTATCAGCCCCAGCATTTT. It is translated as CASSLDGQKYQPQHF. Combining the CDR3 with reference TRBV7-2 and TRBJ1-5 gives the whole variable domain GAGVSQSPSNKVTEKGKDVELRCDPISGHTALYWYRQSLGQGLEFLIYFQGNSAPDKSGLPSDRFSAERTGGSVSTLTIQRTQQEDSAVYLCASSLDGQKYQPQHFGDGTRLSIL.

This clone was recorded only once. Other DNA sequences in the same sample also yield this CDR3. The rearrangement joins TRBV24-1 to TRBJ1-2; D possibly corresponds to TRBD1 (5 bases). In germline, CDR1 is KGHDR, CDR2 SFDVKD. The CDR3 is 13 residues long. V lost 4 bases, J lost 4 bases, and 9 bases lay in between. CDR3 loop: CATSDPGVYGYTF. In DNA form, the CDR3 reads TGTGCCACCAGTGACCCGGGGGTCTATGGCTACACCTTC.

The chain joins TRBV7-9 to TRBJ2-7; D is uncertain. CDR1 and CDR2 from the germline V gene are SEHNR and FQNEAQ (reference sequence). The CDR3 is 11 residues long. V lost 8 bases and J 6 bases, leaving 11 bases between the germline ends. DNA for the CDR3: TGTGCCAGCCACTCCCTCGGCGAGCAGTACTTC. Its protein product is CASHSLGEQYF.

The chain couples TRBV7-2 to TRBJ1-5; TRBD1 might be the D (5 bases). Per the germline V gene, CDR1 is SGHTA and CDR2 is FQGNSA. Trimming removed 4 bases from V and 5 bases from J, with 9 bases in between. This CDR3 region has 13 residues. CDR3 region: CASSSRGDQPQHF. The CDR3 nucleotides read TGTGCCAGCAGCTCTCGGGGGGATCAGCCCCAGCATTTT.

Remarks on this clone: Sequence at one end of the junction differs from germline and may be a read error. The chain is built from TRBV3-1 (or the pseudogene TRBV3-2) and TRBJ2-7; TRBD2 is a possible D gene (6 bases). This CDR3 is 9 amino acids long. Looked up from germline, CDR1 is LGHDT and CDR2 is YNNKEL (reference sequence). The DNA for the CDR3 is TGTGCCAGCAGCCAAGACGGGGGTTTC. It codes for CASSQDGGF.

V gene TRBV4-3 combines with J gene TRBJ2-6; tentatively, D is TRBD1 (5 bases). Trimming stripped 0 bases from V and 2 bases from J, with 8 bases between. This CDR3 is built from 16 residues. In germline, CDR1 is LGHNA, CDR2 YSLEER. The CDR3 protein is CASSQDRGTGANVLTF. For the CDR3, the DNA is TGCGCCAGCAGCCAAGATAGGGGAACTGGGGCCAACGTCCTGACTTTC.

The chain employs TRBV6-2 or TRBV6-3 and TRBJ2-5; D perhaps matches TRBD2 (6 bases). The V end lost 4 bases, the J end lost 5 bases, and 20 bases lay between the germline ends. Germline-derived CDR1 and CDR2 are MNHEY and SVGEGT. The CDR3 spans 16 residues. The CDR3 sequence: CASSSHRTSFGETQYF. In DNA form, the CDR3 reads TGTGCCAGCAGTTCTCACCGTACTAGCTTCGGGGAGACCCAGTACTTC.

The chain uses TRBV4-1 and TRBJ2-1; D uncertain. V was shortened by 1 base and J by 1 base, with 14 bases between the two germline ends. The CDR3 loop spans 17 amino acids. Germline loops: CDR1 MGHRA, CDR2 YSYEKL. CDR3 sequence reads: CASSQGAGRYSYNEQFF. In DNA form, the CDR3 reads TGCGCCAGCAGCCAAGGGGCAGGTCGTTATTCCTACAATGAGCAGTTCTTC.

This chain connects TRBV28 to TRBJ2-7; the D is unclear. Trimming took 1 base from V and 0 from J, leaving 7 bases between them. CDR3 length: 14 amino acids. The germline V gene encodes CDR1 MDHEN and CDR2 SYDVKM. The DNA for the CDR3 is TGTGCCAGCAGTTTATCTGGGCACTCCTACGAGCAGTACTTC. Its protein is CASSLSGHSYEQYF.

This clone occurred a few times. The chain couples TRBV7-2 to TRBJ2-7, with 7 nucleotides matching TRBD1. The CDR3 contains 15 residues. Germline V gene data show CDR1 as SGHTA and CDR2 as FQGNSA. J gave up 1 base and V 5 bases, and 8 bases lay outside the gene matches. This chain's CDR3 is CASSLDRAMSYEQYF. CDR3 nucleotide sequence: TGTGCCAGCAGCCTAGACAGGGCGATGTCCTACGAGCAGTACTTC.

In this sample, this clone turned up once. The chain couples TRBV12-3 or TRBV12-4 to TRBJ2-7; TRBD2 aligns across 8 bases. The trim removed 7 bases at V and 3 bases at J, leaving 2 bases unmatched. There are 12 residues in the CDR3. The CDR3 DNA sequence: TGTGCCAGCAACCGGGGGGGCTACGAGCAGTACTTC. Translating gives CASNRGGYEQYF.

The chain carries TRBV25-1 and TRBJ2-3, with 8 bases lining up with TRBD2. V shed 6 bases and J 8 bases; nucleotides not matched to a gene: 4. The CDR3 loop spans 12 amino acids. Looked up from germline, CDR1 is MGHDK and CDR2 is SYGVNS. The CDR3 DNA reads TGTGCCAGCAGACAGACTAGCGCTACGCAGTATTTT. It translates to CASRQTSATQYF.

The chain carries TRBV7-8 and TRBJ1-5; 7 bases align to TRBD1. The V and J ends lost 5 bases and 4 bases, in that order; junction bases with no gene match: 8. This CDR3 comprises 15 residues. Per the germline V gene, CDR1 is SGHVS and CDR2 is FQNEAQ. CDR3 DNA sequence: TGTGCCAGCAGCCATTACAGGGGATTGAATCAGCCCCAGCATTTT. Translated, it gives CASSHYRGLNQPQHF. Filled out from reference TRBV7-8 and TRBJ1-5, the complete variable domain reads GAGVSQSPRYKVAKRGQDVALRCDPISGHVSLFWYQQALGQGPEFLTYFQNEAQLDKSGLPSDRFFAERPEGSVSTLKIQRTQQEDSAVYLCASSHYRGLNQPQHFGDGTRLSIL.